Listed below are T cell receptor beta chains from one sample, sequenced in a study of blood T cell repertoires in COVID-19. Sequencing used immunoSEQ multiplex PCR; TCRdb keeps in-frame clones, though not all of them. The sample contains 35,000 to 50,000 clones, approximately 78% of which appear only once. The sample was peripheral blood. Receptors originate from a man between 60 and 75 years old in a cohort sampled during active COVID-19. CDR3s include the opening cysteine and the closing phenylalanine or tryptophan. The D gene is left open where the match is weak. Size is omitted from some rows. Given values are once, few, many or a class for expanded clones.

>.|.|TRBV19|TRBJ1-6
CATGEGGNYNSPLHF
TGTGCCACCGGGGAGGGCGGGAACTATAATTCACCCCTCCACTTT
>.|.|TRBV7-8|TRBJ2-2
CASSFGFRSRTGELFF
TGTGCCAGCAGCTTCGGTTTTCGTAGCAGAACCGGGGAGCTGTTTTTT
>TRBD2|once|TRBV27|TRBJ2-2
CASSARAGLAGDLPGELFF
TGTGCCAGCAGTGCCAGGGCGGGACTAGCGGGAGACCTACCCGGGGAGCTGTTTTTT
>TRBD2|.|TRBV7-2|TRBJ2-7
CASSLITGAGALFGQYF
TGTGCCAGCAGCTTAATAACCGGAGCGGGAGCGCTTTTCGGGCAGTACTTC
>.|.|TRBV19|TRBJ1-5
CASSIGQMGNQPQHF
TGTGCCAGTAGTATCGGACAGATGGGCAATCAGCCCCAGCATTTT
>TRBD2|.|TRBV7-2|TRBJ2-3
CASSPSGGAQWTQYF
TGTGCCAGCAGTCCTAGCGGGGGGGCTCAGTGGACGCAGTATTTT
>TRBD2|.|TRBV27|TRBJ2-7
CASRGGKYEQYF
TGTGCCAGCAGGGGGGGGAAGTACGAGCAGTACTTC
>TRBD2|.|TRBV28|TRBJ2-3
CASGTSGLNTQYF
TGTGCCAGCGGGACTAGCGGGCTGAATACGCAGTATTTT
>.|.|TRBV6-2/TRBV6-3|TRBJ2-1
CASSSDSSYNEQFF
TGTGCCAGCAGTTCCGACAGCTCCTACAATGAGCAGTTCTTC
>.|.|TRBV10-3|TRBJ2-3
CAISGIPSQSTDTQYF
TGTGCCATCTCCGGAATCCCTAGCCAATCCACAGATACGCAGTATTTT
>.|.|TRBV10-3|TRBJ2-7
CAISAPPSPYEQYF
TGTGCCATCAGTGCTCCACCGAGCCCCTACGAGCAGTACTTC
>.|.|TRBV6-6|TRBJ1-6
CASSTGYNSPLHF
TGTGCCAGCAGTACAGGTTATAATTCACCCCTCCACTTT
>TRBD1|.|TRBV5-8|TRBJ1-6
CASSLDGQGSDNSPLHF
TGTGCCAGCAGCTTGGACGGACAGGGCTCTGATAATTCACCCCTCCACTTT
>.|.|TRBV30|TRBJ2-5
CAWTTSRGTQYF
TGTGCCTGGACAACCTCCCGGGGGACCCAGTACTTC
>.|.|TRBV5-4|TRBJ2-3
CASSLRGNTDTQYF
TGTGCCAGCAGCTTGCGCGGGAACACAGATACGCAGTATTTT
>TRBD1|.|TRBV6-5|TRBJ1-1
CASSYQTGEGAFF
TGTGCCAGCAGTTACCAGACAGGGGAAGGCGCTTTCTTT
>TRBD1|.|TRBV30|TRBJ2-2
CAWSPLDRAVGELFF
TGTGCCTGGAGCCCTCTCGACAGGGCGGTCGGGGAGCTGTTTTTT
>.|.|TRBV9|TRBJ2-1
CASSTGQPGIYNEQFF
TGTGCCAGCAGCACAGGACAGCCGGGGATCTACAATGAGCAGTTCTTC
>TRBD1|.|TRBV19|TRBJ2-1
CASSFRDRGVGEQFF
TGTGCCAGTAGTTTCCGGGACAGGGGAGTGGGTGAGCAGTTCTTC
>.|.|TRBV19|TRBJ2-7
CASNSMRDTAYEQYF
TGTGCCAGTAACTCAATGAGGGACACCGCCTACGAGCAGTACTTC
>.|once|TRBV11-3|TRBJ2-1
CASSLGAGVTNEQFF
TGTGCCAGCAGCTTAGGCGCGGGCGTCACCAATGAGCAGTTCTTC
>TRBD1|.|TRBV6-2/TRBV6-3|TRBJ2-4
CASSYSGTVNIQYF
TGTGCCAGCAGTTACTCCGGGACAGTAAACATTCAGTACTTC
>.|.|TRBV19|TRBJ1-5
CASSMATAAASQPQHF
TGTGCCAGTAGTATGGCGACTGCTGCGGCCAGTCAGCCCCAGCATTTT
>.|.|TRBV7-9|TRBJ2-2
CASSPPSGSGYTGELFF
TGTGCCAGCAGCCCCCCGTCGGGTAGCGGATACACCGGGGAGCTGTTTTTT
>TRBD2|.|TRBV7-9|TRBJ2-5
CASSFPLSGREFSEETQYF
TGTGCCAGCAGCTTCCCCCTCTCGGGGCGGGAGTTTAGCGAAGAGACCCAGTACTTC
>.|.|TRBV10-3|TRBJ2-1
CAISAEATSPYNEQFF
TGTGCCATCAGTGCCGAAGCTACTTCCCCTTACAATGAGCAGTTCTTC
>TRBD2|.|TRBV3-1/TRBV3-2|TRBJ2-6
CASSPRTGGSGANVLTF
TGTGCCAGCAGCCCTCGGACGGGGGGCTCTGGGGCCAACGTCCTGACTTTC
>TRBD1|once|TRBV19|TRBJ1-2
CASSTPGQDYGYTF
TGTGCCAGTAGTACCCCGGGACAGGACTATGGCTACACCTTC
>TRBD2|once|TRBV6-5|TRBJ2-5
CASGTSGAQETQYF
TGTGCCAGCGGGACTAGCGGGGCCCAAGAGACCCAGTACTTC
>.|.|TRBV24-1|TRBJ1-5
CATSDAQSIGGAQHF
TGTGCCACCAGTGACGCACAGTCCATCGGGGGGGCCCAGCATTTT
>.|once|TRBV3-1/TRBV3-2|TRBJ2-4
CASSQDTGMNIQYF
TGTGCCAGCAGCCAAGATACAGGGATGAACATTCAGTACTTC
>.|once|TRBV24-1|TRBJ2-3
CATSEFSSDTQYF
TGTGCCACCAGTGAGTTCTCTTCAGATACGCAGTATTTT
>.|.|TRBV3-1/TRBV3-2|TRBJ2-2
CASSTSTSGELFF
TGTGCCAGCAGCACTAGCACCTCCGGGGAGCTGTTTTTT
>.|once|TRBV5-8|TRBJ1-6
CASSLALSSYNSPLHF
TGTGCCAGCAGCTTGGCCCTAAGCTCCTATAATTCACCCCTCCACTTT
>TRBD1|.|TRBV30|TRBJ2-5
CAWSGGQGEETQYF
TGTGCCTGGAGTGGGGGACAGGGGGAAGAGACCCAGTACTTC
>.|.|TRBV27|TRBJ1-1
CASSLGPTGGGEAFF
TGTGCCAGCAGTTTGGGGCCCACGGGGGGCGGTGAAGCTTTCTTT
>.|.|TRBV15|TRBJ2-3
CATSRDGGEAYADTQYF
TGTGCCACCAGCAGAGATGGCGGGGAAGCTTACGCAGATACGCAGTATTTT
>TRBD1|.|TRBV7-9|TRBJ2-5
CASSPRDRVQETQYF
TGTGCCAGCAGTCCCAGGGACAGGGTACAAGAGACCCAGTACTTC
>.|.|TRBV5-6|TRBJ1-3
CASSSGGSSGNTIYF
TGTGCCAGCAGCTCAGGAGGGAGCTCTGGAAACACCATATATTTT
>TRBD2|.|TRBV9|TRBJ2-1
CASSTPGTSGYNEQFF
TGTGCCAGCAGCACCCCCGGGACTAGCGGATACAATGAGCAGTTCTTC
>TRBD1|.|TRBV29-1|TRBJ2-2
CSVEETGMPGELFF
TGCAGCGTTGAGGAGACAGGGATGCCCGGGGAGCTGTTTTTT
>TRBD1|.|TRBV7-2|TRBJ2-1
CASSFRGRQDEQFF
TGTGCCAGCAGCTTCAGGGGGCGACAGGATGAGCAGTTCTTC
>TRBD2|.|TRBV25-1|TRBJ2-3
CASSAWGGRTDTQYF
TGTGCCAGCAGTGCCTGGGGGGGAAGGACAGATACGCAGTATTTT
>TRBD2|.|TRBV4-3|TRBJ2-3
CASSQDWGLNTDTQYF
TGCGCCAGCAGCCAAGATTGGGGACTAAACACAGATACGCAGTATTTT
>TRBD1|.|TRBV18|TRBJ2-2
CASSPQGAANTGELFF
TGTGCCAGCTCACCGCAGGGGGCCGCGAACACCGGGGAGCTGTTTTTT
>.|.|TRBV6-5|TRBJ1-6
CASGASYNSPLHF
TGTGCCAGCGGGGCCTCCTATAATTCACCCCTCCACTTT
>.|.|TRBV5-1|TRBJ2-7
CASSWRDRAYEQYF
TGCGCCAGCAGCTGGCGGGACCGAGCCTACGAGCAGTACTTC
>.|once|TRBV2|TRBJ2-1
CASSDPGAPVAQQFF
TGTGCCAGCAGTGACCCAGGGGCCCCTGTGGCCCAACAGTTCTTC
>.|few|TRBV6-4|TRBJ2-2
CASSASPGTGELFF
TGTGCCAGCAGTGCCTCCCCGGGGACCGGGGAGCTGTTTTTT
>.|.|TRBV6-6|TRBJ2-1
CASTSPGAHNEQFF
TGTGCCAGCACTTCGCCAGGGGCCCACAATGAGCAGTTCTTC
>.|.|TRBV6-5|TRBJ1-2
CASSYLRGSGYTF
TGTGCCAGCAGTTACTTACGGGGAAGCGGCTACACCTTC
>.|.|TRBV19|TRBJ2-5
CASSWRGRETQYF
TGTGCCAGTAGTTGGAGGGGCAGAGAGACCCAGTACTTC
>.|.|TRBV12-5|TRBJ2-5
CASGLVQGTQETQYF
TGTGCTAGTGGTTTGGTTCAGGGTACCCAAGAGACCCAGTACTTC
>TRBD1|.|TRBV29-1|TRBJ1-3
CSARGRGNTIYF
TGCAGCGCCAGGGGGAGAGGAAACACCATATATTTT
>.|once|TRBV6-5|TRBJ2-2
CASSLGRGNTGELFF
TGTGCCAGCAGTCTGGGGCGGGGCAACACCGGGGAGCTGTTTTTT